This note documents a single T cell receptor beta chain sequence. Per the study methods: Estimated nucleated cell counts came from reference gene primer amplification. Sequenced by immunoSEQ multiplex PCR; TCRdb stores in-frame clones only, minus some. V, J and clone size are taken as reported in that table, and D and trimming were inferred from the DNA itself. Of about 190,000 clones in the sample, about 88% are singletons; the top ten hold less than 1.5%. These data are taken from a study of blood T cell repertoires in COVID-19. For the study at large: The samples span acute and convalescent COVID-19 from the United States, Italy and Spain.

The CDR3 sequence is 17 residues long. CDR1 is SGHAT, CDR2 FQNNGV, per germline. V lost 5 bases, J lost 5 bases, and 14 bases stayed unmatched. The rearrangement joins TRBV11-2 to TRBJ2-2; 7 nucleotides line up with TRBD2. The sequenced sample consisted of peripheral blood. The sequence was obtained from a man younger than 45 with acute or convalescent COVID-19. The CDR3 here is CASSPSAGRAWTGELFF. The DNA for the CDR3 is TGTGCCAGCAGCCCATCTGCGGGGAGGGCCTGGACCGGGGAGCTGTTTTTT.